This TCR beta chain was sequenced for a study of shared clonotypes between healthy human individuals. Naive CD8 cells lacked CD45RO and underwent positive selection for CCR7, leaving out terminally differentiated effector memory CD45RA+ cells. Points on this clone: The antigen is not known.

Overall study results and limits: Estimated richness values were generally larger in naive subsets than in memory subsets. Shared clonotypes: approximately 4.5% naive CD4, around 3.4% naive CD8, 2.3% memory CD4, approximately 0.37% memory CD8.

The V end lost 4 bases, the J end lost 5 bases, and 14 bases lay between the germline ends. The CDR3 is made up of 14 amino acids. CDR1 is ENHRY and CDR2 is SYGVKD in the germline V gene. The deep-level immunoSEQ assay was used. As handled by the study authors: ImmunoSEQ yielded junction-only sequences lacking quality scores, so filtering differed. The table came from immunoSEQ multiplex PCR; TCRdb's copy has only in-frame clones and leaves some out. Clone size and V and J calls were adopted from that table, with D and trimming inferred from the DNA. The data hold under 1 million clones, with about 97% observed a single time.

The TCR originated in a man aged 25-45 years in good health. Sequencing was carried out using naive CD8+ T cells sorted from blood. V and J are TRBV10-3 and TRBJ1-1, with D hard to call. As DNA, the CDR3 is TGTGCCATCAGTGGAGACGGCCCGGGGACTGAAGCTTTCTTT. Protein sequence: CAISGDGPGTEAFF.